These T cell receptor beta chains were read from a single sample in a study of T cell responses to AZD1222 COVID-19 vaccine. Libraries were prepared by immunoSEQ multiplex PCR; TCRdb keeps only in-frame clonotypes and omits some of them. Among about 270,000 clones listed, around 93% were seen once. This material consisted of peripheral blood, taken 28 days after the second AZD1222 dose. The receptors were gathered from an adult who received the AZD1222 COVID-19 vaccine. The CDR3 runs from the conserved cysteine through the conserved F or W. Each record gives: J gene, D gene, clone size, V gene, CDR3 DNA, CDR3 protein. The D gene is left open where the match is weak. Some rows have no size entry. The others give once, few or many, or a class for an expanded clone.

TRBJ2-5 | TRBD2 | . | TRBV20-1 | TGCAGTGCTAGTCTAGCGGGAGACCAGTACTTC | CSASLAGDQYF
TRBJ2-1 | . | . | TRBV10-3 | TGTGCCATCAGTGAGCCATCCTACAATGAGCAGTTCTTC | CAISEPSYNEQFF
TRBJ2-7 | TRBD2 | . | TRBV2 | TGTGCCAGCAGCCCAGCGGGGAGTCCCTACGAGCAGTACTTC | CASSPAGSPYEQYF
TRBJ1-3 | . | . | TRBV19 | TGTGCCAGTAGTATAACAGGTTACGGAAACACCATATATTTT | CASSITGYGNTIYF
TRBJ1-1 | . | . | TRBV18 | TGTGCCAGTGGGGGCCGGGACACTGAAGCTTTCTTT | CASGGRDTEAFF
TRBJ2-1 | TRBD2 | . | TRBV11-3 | TGTGCCAGCAGCTTAGGCGGGGGGTTCTACAATGAGCAGTTCTTC | CASSLGGGFYNEQFF
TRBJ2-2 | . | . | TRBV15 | TGTGCCACCAGCCGAGGGTCCCTGAACACCGGGGAGCTGTTTTTT | CATSRGSLNTGELFF
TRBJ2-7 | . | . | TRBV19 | TGTGCCAGTAGTATAGATAACAGGGCCTACGAGCAGTACTTC | CASSIDNRAYEQYF
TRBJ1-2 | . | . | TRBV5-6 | TGTGCCAGCAGCTTCCCCACGTATGGCTACACCTTC | CASSFPTYGYTF
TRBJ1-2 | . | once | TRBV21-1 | TGTGCCAGCAGCCCTTTTGGACAGGATGCAAACTATGGCTACACCTTC | CASSPFGQDANYGYTF
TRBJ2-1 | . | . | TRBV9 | TGTGCCAGCAGCGTAGGAGGGACGCCTCGATCCTACAATGAGCAGTTCTTC | CASSVGGTPRSYNEQFF
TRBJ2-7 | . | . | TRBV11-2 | TGTGCCAGCAGCTTAACGGGGGGCAGCTACGAGCAGTACTTC | CASSLTGGSYEQYF
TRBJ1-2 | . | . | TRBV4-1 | TGCGCCAGCAAAGTTACGGTAAACAGCCACTATGGCTACACCTTC | CASKVTVNSHYGYTF
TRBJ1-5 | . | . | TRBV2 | TGTGCCAGCAGTGACAACACTTATCAGCCCCAGCATTTT | CASSDNTYQPQHF
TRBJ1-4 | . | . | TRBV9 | TGTGCCAGCAGCGTAGGGGGCAGTAATGAAAAACTGTTTTTT | CASSVGGSNEKLFF
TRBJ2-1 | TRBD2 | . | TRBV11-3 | TGTGCCAGCAGCTTAGATGGGAGCGGGAGCTACAATGAGCAGTTCTTC | CASSLDGSGSYNEQFF
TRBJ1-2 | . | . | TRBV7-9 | TGTGCCAGCAGCTACCCCTTGGGGCAAGACTATGGCTACACCTTC | CASSYPLGQDYGYTF
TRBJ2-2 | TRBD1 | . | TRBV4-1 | TGCGCCAGCAGCCTCTTACAGGGGGCCGGCGGGGAGCTGTTTTTT | CASSLLQGAGGELFF
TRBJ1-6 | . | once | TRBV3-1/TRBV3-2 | TGTGCCAGCAGCCAATGGGGAAGGATTTCACCCCTCCACTTT | CASSQWGRISPLHF
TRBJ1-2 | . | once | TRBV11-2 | TGTGCCAGCAGCTTACCCCCACGGGACTATGGCTACACCTTC | CASSLPPRDYGYTF
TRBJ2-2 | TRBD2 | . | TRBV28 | TGTGCCAGCAGCCTGGGGGGGACCACCGGGGAGCTGTTTTTT | CASSLGGTTGELFF
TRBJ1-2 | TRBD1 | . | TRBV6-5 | TGTGCCAGCAGGCAGGGACAGCTCAACTATGGCTACACCTTC | CASRQGQLNYGYTF
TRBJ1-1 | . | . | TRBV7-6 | TGTGCCAGCAGCAAATCGGACAGTTTGGGCACTGAAGCTTTCTTT | CASSKSDSLGTEAFF
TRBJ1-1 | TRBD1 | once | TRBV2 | TGTGCCACGTCACAGGGGCAGAACACTGAAGCTTTCTTT | CATSQGQNTEAFF
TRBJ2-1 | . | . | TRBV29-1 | TGCAGCGTTGACAGGGGCGATGAGCAGTTCTTC | CSVDRGDEQFF
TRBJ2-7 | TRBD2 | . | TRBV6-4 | TGTGCCTGCCGCGGCCGACTAGCGGCCTACGAGCAGTACTTC | CACRGRLAAYEQYF
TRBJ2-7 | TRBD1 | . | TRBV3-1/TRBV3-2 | TGTGCCAGCAGCCAAGTCGGGACAGGGTTCTACGAGCAGTACTTC | CASSQVGTGFYEQYF
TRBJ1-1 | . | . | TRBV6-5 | TGTGCCAGCAGTTACGTGGGTCCCATGAACACTGAAGCTTTCTTT | CASSYVGPMNTEAFF
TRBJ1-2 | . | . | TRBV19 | TGTGCCAGTAGTATTGGGTCTAACTATGGCTACACCTTC | CASSIGSNYGYTF
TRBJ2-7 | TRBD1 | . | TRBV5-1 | TGCGCCAGCAGCTTAGGGGCAGGGGGCGCCGGGGACGAGCAGTACTTC | CASSLGAGGAGDEQYF
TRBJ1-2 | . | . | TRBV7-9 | TGTGCCAGCAGCTTGGATAGGGGCTATGGCTACACCTTC | CASSLDRGYGYTF
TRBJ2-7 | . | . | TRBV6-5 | TGTGCCAGCAGCGTCAGGGAACGGGACGAGCAGTACTTC | CASSVRERDEQYF
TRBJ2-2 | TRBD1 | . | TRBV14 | TGTGCCAGCAGCCAAGTTCCAGGGGGCGCGGGCACCGGGGAGCTGTTTTTT | CASSQVPGGAGTGELFF
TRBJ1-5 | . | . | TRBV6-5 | TGTGCCAGCAGTTCAGGAGGGGGACAGCCCCAGCATTTT | CASSSGGGQPQHF
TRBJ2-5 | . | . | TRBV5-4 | TGTGCCAGCAGCTTGGTGGACCGAAATGGAGAGACCCAGTACTTC | CASSLVDRNGETQYF
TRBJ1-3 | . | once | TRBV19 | TGTGCCAGTACCCGGAGCTCTGGAAACACCATATATTTT | CASTRSSGNTIYF
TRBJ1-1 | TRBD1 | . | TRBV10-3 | TGTGCCATCAGTGAGTACTCCGGACAGGGTGTGACTTTCTTT | CAISEYSGQGVTFF
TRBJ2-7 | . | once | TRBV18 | TGTGCCAGCTCACCACCCGGGGCCTACGAGCAGTACTTC | CASSPPGAYEQYF
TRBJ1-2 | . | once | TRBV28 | TGTGCCAGCAGTTTCCAGCCAACCTACGATGGCTACACCTTC | CASSFQPTYDGYTF
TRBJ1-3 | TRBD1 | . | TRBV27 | TGTGCCAGCACAACTAACAGGGGGCTTTTTGGAAACACCATATATTTT | CASTTNRGLFGNTIYF
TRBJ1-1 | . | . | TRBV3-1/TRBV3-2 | TGTGCCAGCAGCCATTCACGGTCTATGAACACTGAAGCTTTCTTT | CASSHSRSMNTEAFF
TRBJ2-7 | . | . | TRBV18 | TGTGCCAGCTCACCACCGGCAGAAAGAAACTCCTACGAGCAGTACTTC | CASSPPAERNSYEQYF
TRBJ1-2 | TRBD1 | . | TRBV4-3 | TGCGCCAGCAGCCCAGAAACCTCAGGGGGCTTCAACTATGGCTACACCTTC | CASSPETSGGFNYGYTF
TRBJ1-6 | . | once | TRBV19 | TGTGCCAGTAAAAGTTCCTCGACAGGCCCATCACCCCTCCACTTT | CASKSSSTGPSPLHF
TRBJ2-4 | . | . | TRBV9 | TGTGCCAGCAGCGTACCCGACAGGATCCTAGCCAAAAACATTCAGTACTTC | CASSVPDRILAKNIQYF
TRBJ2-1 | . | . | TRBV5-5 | TGTGCCAGCAGAGCGGTGGGGGAAGACAATGAGCAGTTCTTC | CASRAVGEDNEQFF
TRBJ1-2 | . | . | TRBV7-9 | TGTGCCAGCAGCTTAGAGTCAGCCTATGGCTACACCTTC | CASSLESAYGYTF
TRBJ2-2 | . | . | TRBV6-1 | TGTGCCAGCAGTGAACCCTCAGGGATCCCCGGGGAGCTGTTTTTT | CASSEPSGIPGELFF
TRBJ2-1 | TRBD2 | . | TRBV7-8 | TGTGCCAGCAGCTTACTAGCGGGAGGGCCAGGGAATGAGCAGTTCTTC | CASSLLAGGPGNEQFF
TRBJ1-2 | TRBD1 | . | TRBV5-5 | TGTGCCAGCGGGACAGCCCCCGGCTATGGCTACACCTTC | CASGTAPGYGYTF
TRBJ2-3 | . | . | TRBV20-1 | TGCAGTGCTAGAAGGCAGGATACGCAGTATTTT | CSARRQDTQYF
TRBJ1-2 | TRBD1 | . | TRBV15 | TGTGCCACCAGCAGAGATTTGACAGGGAAGGGGTCCTCTGGCTACACCTTC | CATSRDLTGKGSSGYTF
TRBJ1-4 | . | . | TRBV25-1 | TGTGCCAGCAGTGACTCAATAACAGGTGAAAAACTGTTTTTT | CASSDSITGEKLFF
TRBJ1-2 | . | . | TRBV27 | TGTGCCAGCCGGGCAGGGAACTATGGCTACACCTTC | CASRAGNYGYTF
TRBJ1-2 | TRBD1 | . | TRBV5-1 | TGCGCCAGCAGCTTAGAGCTGACAGGGCCCTATGGCTACACCTTC | CASSLELTGPYGYTF